This T cell receptor (beta chain) was sequenced in a study of OX40 agonist ivuxolimab in advanced cancers. Study-wide context: Ivuxolimab, which targeted the costimulatory receptor OX40 (CD134), was an agonistic, fully human IgG2 monoclonal antibody. Three dose-escalation patients achieved partial responses, one with hepatocellular carcinoma and two with cutaneous melanoma. Of the roughly 50 dose-escalation patients, hepatocellular carcinoma was present in approximately 20, melanoma in approximately 15, renal cell carcinoma in 9 and head and neck cancer in 9. The dose-escalation cohort was about 86% male with a mean age of approximately 60 years, ranging from roughly 20 to 80. Prior anti-PD-1, anti-PD-L1 or anti-CTLA-4 therapy was permitted, and checkpoint inhibitors had been received by 30% to 40% of dose-escalation patients. Intravenous ivuxolimab was administered to patients every 2 weeks at six dose levels: 0.01, 0.1, 0.3, 1.5, 3 and 10 mg/kg. Peripheral TCRbeta sequencing was intended to test whether TCR sequence diversity was altered and clonal T-cell expansion was caused by ivuxolimab. The paper covers the monotherapy dose-escalation part of the phase I ivuxolimab trial, which included N of about 50 patients.

To sequence the TCRbeta CDR3 region, genomic DNA was isolated from the sorted cells. The immunoSEQ Assay was used to sequence the TCRbeta CDR3 regions. TCRdb took over this immuneACCESS table, retaining in-frame rearrangements with V and J assigned. Such tables are incomplete; in checked studies, under half of the missing clones stem from an unresolved V gene, and the remainder is unexplained. Counted in this sample were fewer than 85,000 clones; 92% of them appeared once. 0.53% of the sample is taken by the ten largest. Concerning this clone: Its target antigen remains unknown. One base away there is no much larger clone; base qualities are not given.

The research as a whole found: Low levels of normalized T-cell clonal expansion were also seen in some patients who did not respond. At doses from 0.1 to 3.0 mg/kg, clonal expansion was seen in both CD4+ and CD8+ blood T cells between baseline and week 6. Antigen specificity was not determined for the clonally expanded peripheral T cells. After ivuxolimab, more expanded clones were found on average in CD8+ T cells than in CD4+ T cells. Partial responders in the 0.1-3.0 mg/kg groups had among the lowest normalized peripheral clonal expansion, especially among CD8+ T cells.

The trial excluded patients who had a history of autoimmune disease or were on systemic immunosuppression. Peripheral blood for TCR sequencing was collected from all dose cohorts at baseline, on cycle 4 day 1, and on cycle 7 day 1. The samples were taken from a phase I, first-in-human, multicenter, open-label dose-escalation trial of ivuxolimab. The trial enrolled adults with locally advanced or metastatic head and neck squamous cell, hepatocellular, melanoma or renal cell carcinoma. Before TCR sequencing, CD4+ and CD8+ T cells were separately sorted from peripheral blood. CDR1 SGHTS and CDR2 YDEGEE were looked up in the germline V gene. Trimming costs V 3 bases and J 6 bases, and their ends lie 19 bases apart. From the cysteine through the phenylalanine, the CDR3 covers 15 amino acids. The read is trimmed to its CDR3 DNA, 45 bases read in frame from base 1.

The specimen comprised CD4+ or CD8+ T cells sorted from blood, sampled in a trial of the OX40 agonist ivuxolimab. This receptor was taken from an adult with an advanced solid tumor such as melanoma, head and neck, liver or kidney cancer. The rearrangement combines TRBV5-8 with TRBJ2-7; TRBD2 might be the D gene, on 5 matching bases. The CDR3 amino acid sequence is: CASSSRRGFPSEQYF. The DNA reads as follows: TGTGCCAGCAGCTCCCGCCGGGGTTTCCCCTCCGAGCAGTACTTC.